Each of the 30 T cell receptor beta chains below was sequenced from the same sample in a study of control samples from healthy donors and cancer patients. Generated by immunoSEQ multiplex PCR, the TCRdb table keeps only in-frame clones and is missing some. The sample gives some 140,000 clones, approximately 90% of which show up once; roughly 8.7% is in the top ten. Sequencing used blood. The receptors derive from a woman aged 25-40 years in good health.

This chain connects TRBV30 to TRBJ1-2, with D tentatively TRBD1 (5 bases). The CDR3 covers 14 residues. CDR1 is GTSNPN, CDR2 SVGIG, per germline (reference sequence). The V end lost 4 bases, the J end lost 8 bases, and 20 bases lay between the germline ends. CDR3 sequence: CAWNLRQSPGGYTF. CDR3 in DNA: TGTGCCTGGAACCTCAGACAGAGCCCGGGGGGCTACACCTTC.

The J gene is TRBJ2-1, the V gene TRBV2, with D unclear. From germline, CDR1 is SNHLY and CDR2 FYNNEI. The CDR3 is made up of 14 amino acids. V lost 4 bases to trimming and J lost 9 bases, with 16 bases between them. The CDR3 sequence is CASSVARTNGEQFF. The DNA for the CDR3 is TGTGCCAGCAGTGTGGCTAGGACCAACGGTGAGCAGTTCTTC. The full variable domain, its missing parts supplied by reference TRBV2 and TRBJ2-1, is EPEVTQTPSHQVTQMGQEVILRCVPISNHLYFYWYRQILGQKVEFLVSFYNNEISEKSEIFDDQFSVERPDGSNFTLKIRSTKLEDSAMYFCASSVARTNGEQFFGPGTRLTVL.

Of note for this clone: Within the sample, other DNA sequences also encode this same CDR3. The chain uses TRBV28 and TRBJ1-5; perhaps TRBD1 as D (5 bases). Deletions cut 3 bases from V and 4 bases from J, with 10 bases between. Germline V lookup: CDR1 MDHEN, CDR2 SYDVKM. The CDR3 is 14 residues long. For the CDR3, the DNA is TGTGCCAGCAGTTTGTTTCGGGGGAATCAGCCCCAGCATTTT. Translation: CASSLFRGNQPQHF. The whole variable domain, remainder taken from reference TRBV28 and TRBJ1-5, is DVKVTQSSRYLVKRTGEKVFLECVQDMDHENMFWYRQDPGLGLRLIYFSYDVKMKEKGDIPEGYSVSREKKERFSLILESASTNQTSMYLCASSLFRGNQPQHFGDGTRLSIL.

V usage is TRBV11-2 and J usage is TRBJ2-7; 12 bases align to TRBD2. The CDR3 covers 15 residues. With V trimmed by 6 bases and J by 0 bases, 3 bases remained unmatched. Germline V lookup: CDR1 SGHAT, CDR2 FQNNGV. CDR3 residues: CASRTSGGSSYEQYF. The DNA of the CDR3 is TGTGCCAGCAGAACTAGCGGGGGGTCCTCCTACGAGCAGTACTTC. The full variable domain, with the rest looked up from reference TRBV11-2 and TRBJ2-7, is EAGVAQSPRYKIIEKRQSVAFWCNPISGHATLYWYQQILGQGPKLLIQFQNNGVVDDSQLPKDRFSAERLKGVDSTLKIQPAKLEDSAVYLCASRTSGGSSYEQYFGPGTRLTVT.

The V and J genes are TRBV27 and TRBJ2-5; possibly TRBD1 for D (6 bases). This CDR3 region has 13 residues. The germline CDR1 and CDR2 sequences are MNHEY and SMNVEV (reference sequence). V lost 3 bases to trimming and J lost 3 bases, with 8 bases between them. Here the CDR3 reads CASSLNREETQYF. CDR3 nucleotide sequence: TGTGCCAGCAGTTTGAACAGGGAAGAGACCCAGTACTTC.

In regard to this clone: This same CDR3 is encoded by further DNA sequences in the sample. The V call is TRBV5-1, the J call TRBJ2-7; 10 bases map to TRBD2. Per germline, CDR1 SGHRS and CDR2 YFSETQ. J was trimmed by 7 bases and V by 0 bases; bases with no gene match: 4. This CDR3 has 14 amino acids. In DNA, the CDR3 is TGCGCCAGCAGCTTGGGCCTAGCGGGAGTGGAGCAGTACTTC. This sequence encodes CASSLGLAGVEQYF.

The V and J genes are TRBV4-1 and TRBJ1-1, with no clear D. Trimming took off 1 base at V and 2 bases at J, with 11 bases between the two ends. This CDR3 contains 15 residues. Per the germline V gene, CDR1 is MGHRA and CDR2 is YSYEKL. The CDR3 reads CASSQAPRGNTEAFF. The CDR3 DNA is TGCGCCAGCAGCCAAGCCCCACGGGGTAACACTGAAGCTTTCTTT.

CDR3 sequence reads: CASSEVGAGGYGNSPLHF. The CDR3 coding sequence is TGTGCCAGCAGTGAAGTAGGGGCAGGGGGCTACGGTAATTCACCCCTCCACTTT. The rearrangement uses TRBV6-1 and TRBJ1-6; 8 nucleotides align to TRBD1. This CDR3 contains 18 residues. J gave up 6 bases and V 1 base, and 11 bases lay outside the gene matches. Looked up from germline, CDR1 is MNHNS and CDR2 is SASEGT.

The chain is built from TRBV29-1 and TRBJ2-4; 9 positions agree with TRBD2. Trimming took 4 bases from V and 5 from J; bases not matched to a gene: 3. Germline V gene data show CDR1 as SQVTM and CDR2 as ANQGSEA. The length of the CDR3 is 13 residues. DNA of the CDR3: TGCAGCGTTGGGGCGGGAGGGGAAAACATTCAGTACTTC. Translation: CSVGAGGENIQYF. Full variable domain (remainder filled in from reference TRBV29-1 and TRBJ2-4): SAVISQKPSRDICQRGTSLTIQCQVDSQVTMMFWYRQQPGQSLTLIATANQGSEATYESGFVIDKFPISRPNLTFSTLTVSNMSPEDSSIYLCSVGAGGENIQYFGAGTRLSVL.

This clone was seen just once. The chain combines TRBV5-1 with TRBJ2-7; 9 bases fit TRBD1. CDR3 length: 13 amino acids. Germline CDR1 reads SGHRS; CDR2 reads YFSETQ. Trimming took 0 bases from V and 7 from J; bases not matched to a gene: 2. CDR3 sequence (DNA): TGCGCCAGCAGCTTGGACAGGGGGCAAGAGCAGTACTTC. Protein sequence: CASSLDRGQEQYF.

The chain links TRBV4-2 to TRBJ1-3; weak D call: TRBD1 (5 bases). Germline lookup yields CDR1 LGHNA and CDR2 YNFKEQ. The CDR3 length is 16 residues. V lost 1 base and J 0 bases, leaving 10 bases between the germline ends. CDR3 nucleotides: TGTGCCAGCAGCCAAGCCGGGGGAAACTCTGGAAACACCATATATTTT. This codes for CASSQAGGNSGNTIYF.

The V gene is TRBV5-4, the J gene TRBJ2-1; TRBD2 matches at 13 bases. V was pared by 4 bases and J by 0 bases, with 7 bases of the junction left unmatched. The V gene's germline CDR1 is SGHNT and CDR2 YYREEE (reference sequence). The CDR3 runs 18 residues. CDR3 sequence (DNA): TGTGCCAGCAGCCCGACTGGACTAGCGGGGGCCTCCTACAATGAGCAGTTCTTC. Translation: CASSPTGLAGASYNEQFF.

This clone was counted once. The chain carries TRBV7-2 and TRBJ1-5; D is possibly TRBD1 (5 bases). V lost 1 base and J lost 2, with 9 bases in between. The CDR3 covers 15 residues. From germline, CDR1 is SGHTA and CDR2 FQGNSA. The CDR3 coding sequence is TGTGCCAGCAGCTTAGAGGGCAGGGGCAATCAGCCCCAGCATTTT. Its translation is CASSLEGRGNQPQHF.

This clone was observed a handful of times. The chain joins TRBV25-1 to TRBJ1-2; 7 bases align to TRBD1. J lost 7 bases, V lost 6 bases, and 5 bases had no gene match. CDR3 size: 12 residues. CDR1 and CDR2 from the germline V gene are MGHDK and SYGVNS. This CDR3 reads CASRDDRAGYTF. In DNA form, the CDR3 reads TGTGCCAGCAGGGATGACAGGGCTGGCTACACCTTC.

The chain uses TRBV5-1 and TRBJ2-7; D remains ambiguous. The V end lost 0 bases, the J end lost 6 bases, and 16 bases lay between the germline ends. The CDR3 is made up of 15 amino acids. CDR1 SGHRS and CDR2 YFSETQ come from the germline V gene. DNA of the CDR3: TGCGCCAGCAGCTTGGGCGATTACTTAGCCCGCGAGCAGTACTTC. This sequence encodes CASSLGDYLAREQYF.

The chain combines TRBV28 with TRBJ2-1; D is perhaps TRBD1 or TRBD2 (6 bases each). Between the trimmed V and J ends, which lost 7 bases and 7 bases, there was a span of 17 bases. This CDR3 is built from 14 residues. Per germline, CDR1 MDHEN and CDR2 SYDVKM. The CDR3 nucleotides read TGTGCCAGCACCCTAGGGGGGCTATATAATGAGCAGTTCTTC. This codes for CASTLGGLYNEQFF.

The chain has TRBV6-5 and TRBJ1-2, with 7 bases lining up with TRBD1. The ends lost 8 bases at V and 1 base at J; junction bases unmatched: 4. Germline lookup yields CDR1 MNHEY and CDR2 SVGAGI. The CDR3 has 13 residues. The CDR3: CASWTGNNYGYTF. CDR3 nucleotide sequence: TGTGCCAGCTGGACAGGAAATAACTATGGCTACACCTTC.

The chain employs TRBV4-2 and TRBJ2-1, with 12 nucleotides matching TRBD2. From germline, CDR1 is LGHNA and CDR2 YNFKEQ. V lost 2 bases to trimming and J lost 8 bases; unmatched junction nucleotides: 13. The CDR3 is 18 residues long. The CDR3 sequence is CASSQQSTTSGSRHEQFF. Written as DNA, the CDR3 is TGTGCCAGCAGCCAACAGAGCACGACTAGCGGGAGTCGGCATGAGCAGTTCTTC.

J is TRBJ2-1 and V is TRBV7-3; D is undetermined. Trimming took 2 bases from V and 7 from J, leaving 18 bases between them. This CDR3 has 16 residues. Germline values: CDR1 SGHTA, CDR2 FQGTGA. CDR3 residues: CASSLLRGVPTNEQFF. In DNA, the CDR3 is TGTGCCAGCAGCTTACTACGCGGCGTCCCTACGAATGAGCAGTTCTTC.

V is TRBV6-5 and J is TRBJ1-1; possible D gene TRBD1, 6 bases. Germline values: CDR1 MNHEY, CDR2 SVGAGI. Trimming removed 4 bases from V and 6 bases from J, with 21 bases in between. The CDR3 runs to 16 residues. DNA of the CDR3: TGTGCCAGCAGTTCCAGGGGTCGGAGGTCGTTTTCTGAAGCTTTCTTT. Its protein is CASSSRGRRSFSEAFF.

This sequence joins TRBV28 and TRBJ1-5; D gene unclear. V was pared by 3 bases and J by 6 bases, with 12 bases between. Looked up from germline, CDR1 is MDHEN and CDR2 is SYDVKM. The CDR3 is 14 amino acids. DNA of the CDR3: TGTGCCAGCAGTTTGCCGTCGGTGGGTCAGCCCCAGCATTTT. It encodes CASSLPSVGQPQHF.

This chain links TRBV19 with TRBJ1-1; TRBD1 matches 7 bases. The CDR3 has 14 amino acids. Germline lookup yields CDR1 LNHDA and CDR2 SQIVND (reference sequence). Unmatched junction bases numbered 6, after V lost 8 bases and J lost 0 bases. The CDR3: CASQGESMNTEAFF. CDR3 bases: TGTGCCAGTCAGGGGGAAAGTATGAACACTGAAGCTTTCTTT.

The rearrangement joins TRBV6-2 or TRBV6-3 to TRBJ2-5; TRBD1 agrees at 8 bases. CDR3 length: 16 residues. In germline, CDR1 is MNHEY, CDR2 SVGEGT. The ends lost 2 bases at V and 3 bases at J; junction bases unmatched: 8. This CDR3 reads CASSYPTGGVKETQYF. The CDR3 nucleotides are TGTGCCAGCAGTTACCCAACAGGGGGAGTTAAAGAGACCCAGTACTTC.

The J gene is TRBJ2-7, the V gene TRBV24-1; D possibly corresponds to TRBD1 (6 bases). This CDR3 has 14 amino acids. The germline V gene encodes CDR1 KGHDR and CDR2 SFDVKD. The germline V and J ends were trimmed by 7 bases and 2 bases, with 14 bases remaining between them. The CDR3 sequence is CATRPTRGPYEQYF. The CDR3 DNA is TGTGCCACCAGACCTACCAGGGGCCCCTACGAGCAGTACTTC.

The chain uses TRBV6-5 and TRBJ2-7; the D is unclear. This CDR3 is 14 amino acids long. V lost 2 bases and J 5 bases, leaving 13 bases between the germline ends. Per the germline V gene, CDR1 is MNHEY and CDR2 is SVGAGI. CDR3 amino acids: CASSYGKGRDEQYF. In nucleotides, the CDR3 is TGTGCCAGCAGTTACGGGAAGGGTCGGGACGAGCAGTACTTC.

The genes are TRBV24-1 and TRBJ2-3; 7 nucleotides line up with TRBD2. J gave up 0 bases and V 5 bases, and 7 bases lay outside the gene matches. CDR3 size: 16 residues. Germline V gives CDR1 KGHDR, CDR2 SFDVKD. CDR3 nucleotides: TGTGCCACCAGTGGAGGAGCGGGAACTAGCACAGATACGCAGTATTTT. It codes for CATSGGAGTSTDTQYF.

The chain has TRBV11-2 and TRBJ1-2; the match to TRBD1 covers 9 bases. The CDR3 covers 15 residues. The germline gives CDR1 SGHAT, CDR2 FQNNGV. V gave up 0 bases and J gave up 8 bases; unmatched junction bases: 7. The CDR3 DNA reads TGTGCCAGCAGCTTAGATTTTGGGACAGGGAACGGCTACACCTTC. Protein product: CASSLDFGTGNGYTF.

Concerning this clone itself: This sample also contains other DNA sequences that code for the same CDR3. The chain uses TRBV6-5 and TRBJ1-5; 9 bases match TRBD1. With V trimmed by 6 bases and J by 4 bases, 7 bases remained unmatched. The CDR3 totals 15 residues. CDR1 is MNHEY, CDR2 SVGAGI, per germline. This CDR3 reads CASRLGTGINQPQHF. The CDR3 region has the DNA TGTGCCAGCAGACTCGGGACAGGGATAAATCAGCCCCAGCATTTT.

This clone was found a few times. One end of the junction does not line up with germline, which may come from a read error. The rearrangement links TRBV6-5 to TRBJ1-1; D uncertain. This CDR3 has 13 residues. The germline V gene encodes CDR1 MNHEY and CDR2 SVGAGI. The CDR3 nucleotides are TGTGCCAGCAGGCGCCCGCCGAACTCTGAAGCTTTCTTT. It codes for CASRRPPNSEAFF.

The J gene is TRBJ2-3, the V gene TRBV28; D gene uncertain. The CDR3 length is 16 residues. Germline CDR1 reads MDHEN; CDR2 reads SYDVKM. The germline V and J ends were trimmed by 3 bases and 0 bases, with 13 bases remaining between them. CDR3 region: CASSLVETASTDTQYF. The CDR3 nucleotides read TGTGCCAGCAGTTTGGTAGAAACAGCTAGCACAGATACGCAGTATTTT.